In this sample, the clone carrying this T cell receptor (beta chain) turned up a few times. A single base separates this from a much larger clone, so it may be a read error. TCR beta libraries were built with iRepertoire HTBI primers and Arm-PCR of CDR3 regions. One entry per CDR3 protein, called by TCRdb with MiXCR from the multiplex PCR reads. The repertoire holds 350,000 to 550,000 distinct CDR3 sequences, 15% seen once, with around 17% in the top ten. These data originate in a study of regulatory T cells in long-lasting Graves disease. Time point in this sample: newly diagnosed GD, antithyroid drugs for less than 3 months. Preparation of the TCR library used RNA extracted from PBMCs. Approximately 9-milliliter peripheral blood samples went into EDTA tubes. CDR3 length: 16 residues. Germline CDR1 reads DFQATT; CDR2 reads SNEGSKA (reference sequence). The same data also contributed to another study, on T cells in Graves' hyperthyroidism and ophthalmopathy. Turning to that study: First-round RT-PCR targeting the TCR CDR3 was performed with the HTBI primer set.

The TCR sequence derives from a woman aged 25 to 39 with Graves disease. The J gene is TRBJ2-3, the V gene TRBV20-1; the match to TRBD2 covers 10 bases. Sequenced here: peripheral blood mononuclear cells (PBMCs), sampled at new diagnosis, from a patient treated with antithyroid drugs. Here the CDR3 reads CSARPWTSGSTGTQYF. CDR3 in DNA: TGCAGTGCTAGACCGTGGACTAGCGGCAGCACAGGTACGCAGTATTTT.